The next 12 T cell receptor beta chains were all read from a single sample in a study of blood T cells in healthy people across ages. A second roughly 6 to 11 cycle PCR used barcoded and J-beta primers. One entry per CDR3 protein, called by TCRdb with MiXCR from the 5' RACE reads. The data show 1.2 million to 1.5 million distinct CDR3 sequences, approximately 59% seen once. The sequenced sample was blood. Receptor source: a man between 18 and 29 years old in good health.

The CDR3 coding sequence is TGTGCCAGCAGTTTTGGCGGGAGCGCCGGGGAGCTGTTTTTT. This gives the protein CASSFGGSAGELFF. The chain has TRBV12-3 or TRBV12-4 and TRBJ2-2; 7 nucleotides line up with TRBD2. The V and J ends lost 3 bases and 6 bases, in that order; junction bases with no gene match: 4. CDR3 length: 14 amino acids.

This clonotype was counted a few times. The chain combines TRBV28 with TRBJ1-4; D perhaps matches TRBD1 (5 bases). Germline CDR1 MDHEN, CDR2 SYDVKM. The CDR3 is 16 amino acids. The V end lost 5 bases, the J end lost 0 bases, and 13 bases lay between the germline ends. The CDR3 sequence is CASSPAPGATNEKLFF. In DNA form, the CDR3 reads TGTGCCAGCAGTCCAGCCCCGGGGGCAACTAATGAAAAACTGTTTTTT.

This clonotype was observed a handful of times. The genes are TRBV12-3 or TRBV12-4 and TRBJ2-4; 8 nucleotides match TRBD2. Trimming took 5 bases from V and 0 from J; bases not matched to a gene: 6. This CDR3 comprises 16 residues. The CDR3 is CASSQTSGGAKNIQYF. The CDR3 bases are TGTGCCAGCAGTCAAACTAGCGGTGGAGCCAAAAACATTCAGTACTTC.

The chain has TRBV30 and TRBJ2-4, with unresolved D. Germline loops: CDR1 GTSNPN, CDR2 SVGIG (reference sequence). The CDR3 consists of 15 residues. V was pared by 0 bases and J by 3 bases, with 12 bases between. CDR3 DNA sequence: TGTGCCTGGAGTGTAGCTTCAAGTAGCAAAAACATTCAGTACTTC. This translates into CAWSVASSSKNIQYF.

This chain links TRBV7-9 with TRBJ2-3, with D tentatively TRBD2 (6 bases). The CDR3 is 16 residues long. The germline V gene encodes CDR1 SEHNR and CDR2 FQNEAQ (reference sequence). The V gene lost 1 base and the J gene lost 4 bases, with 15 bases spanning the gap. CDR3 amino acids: CASSLVETRLADTQYF. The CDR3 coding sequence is TGTGCCAGCAGCTTAGTCGAGACTAGATTGGCAGATACGCAGTATTTT.

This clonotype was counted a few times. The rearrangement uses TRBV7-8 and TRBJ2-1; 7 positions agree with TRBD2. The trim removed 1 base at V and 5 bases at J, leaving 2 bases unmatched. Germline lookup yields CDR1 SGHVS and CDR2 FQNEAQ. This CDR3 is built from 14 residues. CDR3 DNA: TGTGCCAGCAGCTTAGAGCGGGGAGACAATGAGCAGTTCTTC. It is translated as CASSLERGDNEQFF.

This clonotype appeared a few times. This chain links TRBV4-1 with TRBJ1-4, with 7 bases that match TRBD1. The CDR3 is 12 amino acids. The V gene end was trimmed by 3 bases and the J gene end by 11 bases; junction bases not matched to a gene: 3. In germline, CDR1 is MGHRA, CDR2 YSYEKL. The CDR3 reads CASSQETGKLFF. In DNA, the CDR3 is TGCGCCAGCAGCCAGGAGACAGGGAAACTGTTTTTT.

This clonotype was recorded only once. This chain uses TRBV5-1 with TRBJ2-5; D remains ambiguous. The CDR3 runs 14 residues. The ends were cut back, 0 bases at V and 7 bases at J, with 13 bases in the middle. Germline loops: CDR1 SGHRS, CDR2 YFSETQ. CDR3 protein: CASSLAGITGTQYF. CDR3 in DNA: TGCGCCAGCAGCTTGGCTGGCATTACCGGGACCCAGTACTTC.

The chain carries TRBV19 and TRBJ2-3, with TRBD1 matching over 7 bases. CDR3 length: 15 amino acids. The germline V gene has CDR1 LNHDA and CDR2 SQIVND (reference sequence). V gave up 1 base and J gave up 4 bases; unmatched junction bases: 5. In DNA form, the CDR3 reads TGTGCCAGTAGTATAGCAGGGGGAATTTCAGATACGCAGTATTTT. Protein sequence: CASSIAGGISDTQYF. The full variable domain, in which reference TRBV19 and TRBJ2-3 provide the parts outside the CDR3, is DGGITQSPKYLFRKEGQNVTLSCEQNLNHDAMYWYRQDPGQGLRLIYYSQIVNDFQKGDIAEGYSVSREKKESFPLTVTSAQKNPTAFYLCASSIAGGISDTQYFGPGTRLTVL.

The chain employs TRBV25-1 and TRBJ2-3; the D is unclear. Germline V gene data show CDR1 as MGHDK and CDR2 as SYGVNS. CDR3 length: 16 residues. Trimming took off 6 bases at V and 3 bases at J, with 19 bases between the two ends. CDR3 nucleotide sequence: TGTGCCAGCAGCCTCGGGCGCTCTACGGTGACAGATACGCAGTATTTT. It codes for CASSLGRSTVTDTQYF.

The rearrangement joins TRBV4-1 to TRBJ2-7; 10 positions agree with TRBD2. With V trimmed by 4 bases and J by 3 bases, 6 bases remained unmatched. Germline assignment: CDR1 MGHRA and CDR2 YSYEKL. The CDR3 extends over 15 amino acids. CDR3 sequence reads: CASSPLAGVLYEQYF. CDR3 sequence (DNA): TGCGCCAGCAGCCCCCTAGCGGGAGTACTCTACGAGCAGTACTTC.

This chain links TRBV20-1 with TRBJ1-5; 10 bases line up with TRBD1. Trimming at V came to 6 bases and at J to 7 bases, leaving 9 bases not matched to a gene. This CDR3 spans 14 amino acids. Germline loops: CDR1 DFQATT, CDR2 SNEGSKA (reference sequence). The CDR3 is CSASDRGLGQPQHF. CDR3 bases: TGCAGTGCAAGTGACAGGGGGCTAGGGCAGCCCCAGCATTTT.